This TCR beta chain is from a study of blood T cell repertoires in COVID-19. Study at large: Sample material is recorded as cDNA or gDNA derived from T cells, B-cell-depleted T cells, or PBMCs.

V was clipped by 0 bases and J by 2 bases, with 9 bases between them. The CDR3 consists of 15 residues. Per the germline V gene, CDR1 is SGDLS and CDR2 is YYNGEE. The authors' processing: From reference gene primer amplification, estimates of nucleated cell counts were derived. Sequencing used immunoSEQ multiplex PCR; TCRdb keeps in-frame clones, though not all of them. The V and J calls and the clone size are those of that table, but D and trimming were determined from the DNA. The table has approximately 260,000 clones, around 83% seen once. The receptor was isolated from a man aged 18 to 29 with active or convalescent COVID-19. Sequenced sample: peripheral blood. The chain uses TRBV9 and TRBJ2-1; tentatively, D is TRBD2 (6 bases). CDR3 sequence: CASSVGAGTYNEQFF. DNA for the CDR3: TGTGCCAGCAGCGTAGGTGCGGGGACCTACAATGAGCAGTTCTTC.